This record looks at one TCR beta chain sequence and its context. Sequenced by immunoSEQ multiplex PCR; TCRdb stores in-frame clones only, minus some. Of 110,000 or so clones listed, roughly 91% are singletons. These data come from a study of control samples from healthy donors and cancer patients. The CDR3 extends over 16 amino acids. The germline V and J ends were trimmed by 3 bases and 1 base, with 14 bases remaining between them. Germline V gives CDR1 SGHTA, CDR2 FQGNSA. V and J are TRBV7-2 and TRBJ2-3; D possibly corresponds to TRBD2 (6 bases). The clonotype originates from a woman in her forties or fifties in good health. Material: blood. CDR3 bases: TGTGCCAGCAGCTTGAGCAGGCGGGGAGGCACAGATACGCAGTATTTT. Amino acids: CASSLSRRGGTDTQYF.